This entry describes one T cell receptor beta chain. Its antigen is as yet unknown. A second PCR of about 7 to 12 cycles used a sample-barcoded 5' primer and a J-beta primer mix. TCRdb fed the 5' RACE reads into MiXCR, producing one record per CDR3 protein. The table shows around 2 million distinct CDR3 sequences, with about two fifths occurring only once. The data stem from a study of blood T cells in healthy people across ages. Those donating, healthy Caucasian individuals from Russia, were aged 6 to 90. Overall study results and limits: A roughly linear fall in TCR beta diversity per million T cells was seen with increasing age. Higher diversity, along with more naive CD4+ cells, distinguished long-lived donors from aged donors.

The source material was blood. This TCR derives from a human donor in good health.

For the CDR3, the DNA is TGTGCCAGCAGTGACCCTGCGGGGTGGGGCTACAATGAGCAGTTCTTC. It is translated as CASSDPAGWGYNEQFF. The rearrangement uses TRBV25-1 and TRBJ2-1, with a tentative D call TRBD2 (6 bases). Germline values: CDR1 MGHDK, CDR2 SYGVNS. V shed 3 bases and J shed 3 bases, with 15 bases lying between them. This CDR3 spans 16 amino acids.